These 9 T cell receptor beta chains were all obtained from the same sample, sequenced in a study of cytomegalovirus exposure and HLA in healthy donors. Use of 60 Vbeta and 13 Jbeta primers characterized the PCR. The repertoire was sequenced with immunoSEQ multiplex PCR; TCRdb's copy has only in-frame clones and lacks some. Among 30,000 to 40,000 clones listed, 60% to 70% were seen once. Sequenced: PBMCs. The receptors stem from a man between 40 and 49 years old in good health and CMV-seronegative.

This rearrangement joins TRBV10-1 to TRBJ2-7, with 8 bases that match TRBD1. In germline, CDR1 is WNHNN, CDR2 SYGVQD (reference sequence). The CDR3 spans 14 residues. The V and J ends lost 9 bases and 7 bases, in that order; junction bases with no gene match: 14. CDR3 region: CAREPGQEFWEQYF. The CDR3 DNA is TGCGCCAGAGAACCGGGACAGGAGTTCTGGGAGCAGTACTTC.

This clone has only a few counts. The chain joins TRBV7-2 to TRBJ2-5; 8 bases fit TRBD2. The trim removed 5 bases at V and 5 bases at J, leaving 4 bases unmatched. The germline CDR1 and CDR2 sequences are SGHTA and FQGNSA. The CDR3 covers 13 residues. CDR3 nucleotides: TGTGCCAGCAGCCGGACTAGCCTTGAGACCCAGTACTTC. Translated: CASSRTSLETQYF.

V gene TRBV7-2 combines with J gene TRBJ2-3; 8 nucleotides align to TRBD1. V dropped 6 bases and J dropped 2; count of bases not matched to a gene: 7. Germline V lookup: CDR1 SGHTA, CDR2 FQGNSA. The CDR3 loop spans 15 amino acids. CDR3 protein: CASRAGTGPTDTQYF. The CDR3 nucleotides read TGTGCCAGCAGGGCCGGGACAGGTCCCACAGATACGCAGTATTTT.

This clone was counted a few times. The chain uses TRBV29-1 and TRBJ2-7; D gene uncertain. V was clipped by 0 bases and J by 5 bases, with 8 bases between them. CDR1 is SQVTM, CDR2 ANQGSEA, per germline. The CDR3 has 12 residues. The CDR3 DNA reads TGCAGCGTTGAAGATCTTCAGGACGAGCAGTACTTC. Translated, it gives CSVEDLQDEQYF.

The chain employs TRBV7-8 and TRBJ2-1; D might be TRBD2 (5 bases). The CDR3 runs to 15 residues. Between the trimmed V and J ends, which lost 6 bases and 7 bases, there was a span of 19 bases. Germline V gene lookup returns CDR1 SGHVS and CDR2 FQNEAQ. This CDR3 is CASSPADRAWNEQFF. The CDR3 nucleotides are TGTGCCAGCAGTCCAGCGGACCGGGCGTGGAATGAGCAGTTCTTC.

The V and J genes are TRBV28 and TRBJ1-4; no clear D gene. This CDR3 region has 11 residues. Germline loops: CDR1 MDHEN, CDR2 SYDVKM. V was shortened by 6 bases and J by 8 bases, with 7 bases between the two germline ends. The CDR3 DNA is TGTGCCAGCAGCTCGAGGGAAAAACTGTTTTTT. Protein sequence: CASSSREKLFF.

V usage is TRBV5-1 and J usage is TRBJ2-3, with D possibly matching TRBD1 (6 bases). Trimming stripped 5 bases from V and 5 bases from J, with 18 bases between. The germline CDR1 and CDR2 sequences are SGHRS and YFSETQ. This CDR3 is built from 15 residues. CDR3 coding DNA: TGCGCCAGCAGTTCGGGACACCCCTTGGGAGATACGCAGTATTTT. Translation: CASSSGHPLGDTQYF.

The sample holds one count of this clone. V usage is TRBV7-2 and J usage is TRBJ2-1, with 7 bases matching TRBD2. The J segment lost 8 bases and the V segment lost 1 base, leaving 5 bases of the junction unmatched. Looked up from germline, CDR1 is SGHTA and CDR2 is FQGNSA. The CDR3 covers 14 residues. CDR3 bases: TGTGCCAGCAGCTTAGTTTTTGGGAGGGATGAGCAGTTCTTC. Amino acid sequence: CASSLVFGRDEQFF.

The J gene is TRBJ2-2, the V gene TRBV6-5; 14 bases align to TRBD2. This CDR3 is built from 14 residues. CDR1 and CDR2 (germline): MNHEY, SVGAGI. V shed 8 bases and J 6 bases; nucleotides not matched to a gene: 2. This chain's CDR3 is CASQGLAGAGELFF. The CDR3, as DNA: TGTGCCAGCCAGGGACTAGCGGGGGCCGGGGAGCTGTTTTTT.